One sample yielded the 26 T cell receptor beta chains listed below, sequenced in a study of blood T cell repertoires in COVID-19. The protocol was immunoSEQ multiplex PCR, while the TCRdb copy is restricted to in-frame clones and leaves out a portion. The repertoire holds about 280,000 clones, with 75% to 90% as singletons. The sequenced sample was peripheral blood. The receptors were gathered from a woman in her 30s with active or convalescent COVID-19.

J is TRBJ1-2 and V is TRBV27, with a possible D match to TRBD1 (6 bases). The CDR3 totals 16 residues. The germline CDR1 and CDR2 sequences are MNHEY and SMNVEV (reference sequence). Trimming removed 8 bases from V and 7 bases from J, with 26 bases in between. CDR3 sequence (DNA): TGTGCCAGCTCACGCTCCGGGAGGGGGGCTTCTCGTGGCTACACCTTC. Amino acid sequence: CASSRSGRGASRGYTF.

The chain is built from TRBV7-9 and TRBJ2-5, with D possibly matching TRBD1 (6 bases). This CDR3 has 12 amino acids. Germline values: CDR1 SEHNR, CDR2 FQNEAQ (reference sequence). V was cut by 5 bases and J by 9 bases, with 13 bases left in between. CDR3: CASSELEGAQYF. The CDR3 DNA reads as TGTGCCAGCAGCGAACTAGAGGGGGCCCAGTACTTC.

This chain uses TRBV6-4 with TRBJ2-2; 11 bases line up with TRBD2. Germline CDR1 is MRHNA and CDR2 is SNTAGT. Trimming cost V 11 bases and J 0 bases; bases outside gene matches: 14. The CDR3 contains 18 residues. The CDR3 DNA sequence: TGTGCCGGAAGGGTTAGCGGGGGGGCCGGGGCGAACACCGGGGAGCTGTTTTTT. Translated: CAGRVSGGAGANTGELFF.

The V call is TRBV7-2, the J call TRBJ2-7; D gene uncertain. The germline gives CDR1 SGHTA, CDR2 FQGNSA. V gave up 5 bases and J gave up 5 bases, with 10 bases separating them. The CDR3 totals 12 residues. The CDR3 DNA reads TGTGCCAGCAGCCACACCCCCAACGAGCAGTACTTC. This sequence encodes CASSHTPNEQYF.

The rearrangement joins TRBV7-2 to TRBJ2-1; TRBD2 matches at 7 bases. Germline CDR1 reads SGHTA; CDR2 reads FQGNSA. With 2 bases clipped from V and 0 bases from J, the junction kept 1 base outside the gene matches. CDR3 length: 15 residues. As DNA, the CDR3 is TGTGCCAGCAGCTTAAAGCGGGACTCCTACAATGAGCAGTTCTTC. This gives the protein CASSLKRDSYNEQFF.

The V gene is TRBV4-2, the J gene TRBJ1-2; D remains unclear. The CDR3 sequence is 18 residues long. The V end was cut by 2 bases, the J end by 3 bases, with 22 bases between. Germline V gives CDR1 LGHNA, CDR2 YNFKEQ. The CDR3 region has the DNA TGTGCCAGCAGCCAACCTTACTCGGACCGGCGGAGGGACTATGGCTACACCTTC. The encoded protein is CASSQPYSDRRRDYGYTF.

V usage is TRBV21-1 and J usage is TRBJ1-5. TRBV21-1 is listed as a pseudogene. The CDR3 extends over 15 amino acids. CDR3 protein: CASSYGRARNQPQHF. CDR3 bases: TGTGCCAGCAGCTACGGGAGAGCCCGGAATCAGCCCCAGCATTTT.

CDR3 DNA: TGTGCCAGCTCACCGCGACAGGGGGCGGAGGGCACTGAAGCTTTCTTT. Translation: CASSPRQGAEGTEAFF. The chain carries TRBV18 and TRBJ1-1; 10 nucleotides align to TRBD1. CDR3 size: 16 residues. Germline V gives CDR1 KGHSH, CDR2 LQKENI. J gave up 4 bases and V 3 bases, and 8 bases lay outside the gene matches.

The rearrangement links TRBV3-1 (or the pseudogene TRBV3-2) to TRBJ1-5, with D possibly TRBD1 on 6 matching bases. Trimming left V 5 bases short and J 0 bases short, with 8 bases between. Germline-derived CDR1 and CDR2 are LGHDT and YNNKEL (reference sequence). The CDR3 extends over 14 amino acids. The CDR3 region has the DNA TGTGCCAGCAGCACAGGGATTAGCAATCAGCCCCAGCATTTT. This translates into CASSTGISNQPQHF.

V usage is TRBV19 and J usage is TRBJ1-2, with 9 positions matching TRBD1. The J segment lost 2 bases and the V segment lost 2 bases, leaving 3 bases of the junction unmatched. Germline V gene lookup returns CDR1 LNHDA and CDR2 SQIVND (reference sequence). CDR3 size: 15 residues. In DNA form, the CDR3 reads TGTGCCAGTAGTATAACGGGACAGGGAAACTATGGCTACACCTTC. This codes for CASSITGQGNYGYTF.

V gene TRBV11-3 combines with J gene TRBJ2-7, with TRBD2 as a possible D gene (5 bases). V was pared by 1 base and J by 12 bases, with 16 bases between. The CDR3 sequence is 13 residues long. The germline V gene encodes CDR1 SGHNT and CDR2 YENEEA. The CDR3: CASSLGPTKRLYF. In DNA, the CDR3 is TGTGCCAGCAGCTTAGGGCCGACAAAGCGGCTGTACTTC.

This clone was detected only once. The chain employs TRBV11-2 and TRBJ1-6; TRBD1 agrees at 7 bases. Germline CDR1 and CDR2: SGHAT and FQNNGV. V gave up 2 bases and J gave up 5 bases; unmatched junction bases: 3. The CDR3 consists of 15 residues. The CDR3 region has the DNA TGTGCCAGCAGCTTAAGACAGGGACATAATTCACCCCTCCACTTT. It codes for CASSLRQGHNSPLHF.

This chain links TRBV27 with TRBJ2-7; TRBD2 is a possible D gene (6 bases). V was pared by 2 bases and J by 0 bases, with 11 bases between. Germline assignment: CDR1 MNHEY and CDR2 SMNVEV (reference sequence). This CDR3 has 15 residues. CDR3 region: CASSLRRGISYEQYF. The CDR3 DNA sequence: TGTGCCAGCAGTTTAAGGCGGGGAATCTCCTACGAGCAGTACTTC.

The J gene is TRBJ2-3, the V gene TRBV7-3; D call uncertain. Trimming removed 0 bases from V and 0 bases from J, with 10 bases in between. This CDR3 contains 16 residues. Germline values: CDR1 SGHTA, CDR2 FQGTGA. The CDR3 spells CASSLTPWPSTDTQYF. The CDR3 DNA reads TGTGCCAGCAGCTTAACGCCCTGGCCAAGCACAGATACGCAGTATTTT.

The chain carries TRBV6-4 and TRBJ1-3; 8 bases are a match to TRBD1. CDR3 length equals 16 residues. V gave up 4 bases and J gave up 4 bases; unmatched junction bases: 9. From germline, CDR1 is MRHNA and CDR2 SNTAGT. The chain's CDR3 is CASSGLSRGLGNTIYF. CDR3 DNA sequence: TGTGCCAGCAGTGGGTTGAGCAGGGGGCTAGGAAACACCATATATTTT.

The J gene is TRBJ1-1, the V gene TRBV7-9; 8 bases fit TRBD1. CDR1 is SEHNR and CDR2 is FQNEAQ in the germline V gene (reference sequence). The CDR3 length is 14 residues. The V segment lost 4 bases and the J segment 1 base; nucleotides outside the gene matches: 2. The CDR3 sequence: CASSSQGANTEAFF. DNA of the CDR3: TGTGCCAGCAGCTCCCAGGGGGCGAACACTGAAGCTTTCTTT. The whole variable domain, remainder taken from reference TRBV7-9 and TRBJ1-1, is DTGVSQNPRHKITKRGQNVTFRCDPISEHNRLYWYRQTLGQGPEFLTYFQNEAQLEKSRLLSDRFSAERPKGSFSTLEIQRTEQGDSAMYLCASSSQGANTEAFFGQGTRLTVV.

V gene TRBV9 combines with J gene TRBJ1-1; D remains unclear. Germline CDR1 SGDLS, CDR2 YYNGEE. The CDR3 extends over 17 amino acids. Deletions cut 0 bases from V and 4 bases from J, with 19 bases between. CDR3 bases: TGTGCCAGCAGCGTAGGATTGCGACGGATGGAGGCCACTGAAGCTTTCTTT. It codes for CASSVGLRRMEATEAFF.

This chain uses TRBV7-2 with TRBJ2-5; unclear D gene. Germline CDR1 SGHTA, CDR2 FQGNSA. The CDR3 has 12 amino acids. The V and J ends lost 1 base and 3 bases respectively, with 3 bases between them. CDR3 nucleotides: TGTGCCAGCAGCTTAGATAAAGAGACCCAGTACTTC. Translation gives CASSLDKETQYF.

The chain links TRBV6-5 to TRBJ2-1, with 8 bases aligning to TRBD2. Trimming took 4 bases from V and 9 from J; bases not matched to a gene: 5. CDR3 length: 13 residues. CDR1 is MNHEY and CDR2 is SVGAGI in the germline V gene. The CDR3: CASSSGGAGEQFF. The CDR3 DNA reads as TGTGCCAGCAGTTCCGGGGGGGCTGGTGAGCAGTTCTTC.

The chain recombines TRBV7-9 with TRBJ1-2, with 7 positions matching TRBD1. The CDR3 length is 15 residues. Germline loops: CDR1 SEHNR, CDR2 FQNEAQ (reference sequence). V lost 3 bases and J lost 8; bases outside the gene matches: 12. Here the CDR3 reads CASSLITTQGGGYTF. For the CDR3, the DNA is TGTGCCAGCAGCTTGATAACCACTCAAGGGGGCGGCTACACCTTC.

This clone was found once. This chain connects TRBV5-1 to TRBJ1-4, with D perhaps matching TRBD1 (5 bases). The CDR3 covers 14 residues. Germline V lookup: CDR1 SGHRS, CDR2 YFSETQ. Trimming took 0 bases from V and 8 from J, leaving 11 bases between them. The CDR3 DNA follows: TGCGCCAGCAGCTTGGAAGCAGGGAGGGAAAAACTGTTTTTT. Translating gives CASSLEAGREKLFF.

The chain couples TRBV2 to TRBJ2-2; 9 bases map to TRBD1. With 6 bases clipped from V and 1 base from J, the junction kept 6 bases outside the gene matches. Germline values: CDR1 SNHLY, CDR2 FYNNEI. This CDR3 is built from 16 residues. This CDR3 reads CASRRRTGENTGELFF. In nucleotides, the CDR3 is TGTGCCAGCAGACGCCGGACAGGGGAGAACACCGGGGAGCTGTTTTTT.

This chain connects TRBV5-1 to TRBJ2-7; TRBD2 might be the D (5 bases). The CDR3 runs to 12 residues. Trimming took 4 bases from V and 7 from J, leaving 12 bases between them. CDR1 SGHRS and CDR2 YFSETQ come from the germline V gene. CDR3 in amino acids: CASSRAGEEQYF. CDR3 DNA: TGCGCCAGCAGCCGGGCGGGTGAAGAGCAGTACTTC.

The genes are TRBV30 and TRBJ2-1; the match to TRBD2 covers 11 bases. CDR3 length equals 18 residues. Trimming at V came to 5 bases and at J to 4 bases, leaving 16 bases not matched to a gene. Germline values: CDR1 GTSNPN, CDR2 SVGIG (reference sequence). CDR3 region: CAWEGASGGRDPYNEQFF. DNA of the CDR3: TGTGCCTGGGAAGGAGCTAGCGGGGGGCGAGACCCTTACAATGAGCAGTTCTTC.

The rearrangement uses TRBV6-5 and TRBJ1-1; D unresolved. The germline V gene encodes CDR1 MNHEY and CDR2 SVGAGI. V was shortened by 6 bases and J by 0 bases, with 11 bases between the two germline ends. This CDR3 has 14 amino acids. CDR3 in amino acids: CASSLHYMNTEAFF. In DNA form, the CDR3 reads TGTGCCAGCAGCCTCCATTACATGAACACTGAAGCTTTCTTT.

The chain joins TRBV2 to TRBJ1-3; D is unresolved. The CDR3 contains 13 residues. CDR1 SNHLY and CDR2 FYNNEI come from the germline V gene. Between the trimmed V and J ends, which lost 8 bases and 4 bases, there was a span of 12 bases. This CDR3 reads CASDGENGNTIYF. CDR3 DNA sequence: TGTGCCAGCGATGGGGAGAACGGAAACACCATATATTTT. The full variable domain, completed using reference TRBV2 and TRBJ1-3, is EPEVTQTPSHQVTQMGQEVILRCVPISNHLYFYWYRQILGQKVEFLVSFYNNEISEKSEIFDDQFSVERPDGSNFTLKIRSTKLEDSAMYFCASDGENGNTIYFGEGSWLTVV.